The next 18 T cell receptor beta chains were all read from a single sample in a study of quantifying T cell responses using KT2 cells. Across the whole study: cDNA was made from DNase-treated RNA using alpha and beta constant primers.

An oligo carrying a UMI was ligated to the cDNA 3' end. An equimolar mix of RC1.1 and RC1.2 primed the beta chain across TRBC1 and TRBC2. TCRdb re-called the UMI-ligation and nested PCR reads with MiXCR, one entry per CDR3 protein. The sample holds 31,000 or so distinct CDR3 sequences; around 10% are singletons and the top ten take roughly 9%. Input material: PBMCs spiked with cells of the T cell clone KT2. These receptors came from a human donor.

Regarding this clonotype: This may stem from a read error, because a much larger clone lies one nucleotide away. The rearrangement links TRBV2 to TRBJ1-5; 11 bases are shared with TRBD1. Germline V gene sequence: CDR1 SNHLY, CDR2 FYNNEI. The CDR3 is 14 residues long. The CDR3 spells CASSRDRGNRPQHF. In DNA, the CDR3 is TGTGCCAGCAGCCGGGACAGGGGGAATCGGCCCCAGCATTTT.

This clonotype was counted many times. This rearrangement joins TRBV6-5 to TRBJ2-1; D might be TRBD1 (6 bases). Looked up from germline, CDR1 is MNHEY and CDR2 is SVGAGI. The germline V and J ends were trimmed by 5 bases and 0 bases, with 11 bases remaining between them. CDR3 length: 15 residues. Written as DNA, the CDR3 is TGTGCCAGCAGTCGTCCAGGGGTCTCCTACAATGAGCAGTTCTTC. This encodes CASSRPGVSYNEQFF.

The CDR3 sequence: CASSLKPGTGAEAFF. DNA of the CDR3: TGTGCCAGCAGCTTAAAACCCGGGACAGGGGCTGAAGCTTTCTTT. The rearrangement links TRBV7-9 to TRBJ1-1, with 10 bases lining up with TRBD1. Germline lookup yields CDR1 SEHNR and CDR2 FQNEAQ (reference sequence). V dropped 2 bases and J dropped 6; count of bases not matched to a gene: 6. The CDR3 covers 15 residues.

The J gene is TRBJ2-7, the V gene TRBV18; D remains ambiguous. Germline V gene lookup returns CDR1 KGHSH and CDR2 LQKENI. This CDR3 comprises 13 residues. The ends were cut back, 2 bases at V and 0 bases at J, with 5 bases in the middle. DNA of the CDR3: TGTGCCAGCTCACCAGGCAGCTCCTACGAGCAGTACTTC. The encoded protein is CASSPGSSYEQYF.

This clonotype was observed at least ten times. This chain links TRBV5-1 with TRBJ2-3; D remains unclear. The CDR3 runs to 17 residues. The germline CDR1 and CDR2 sequences are SGHRS and YFSETQ. V was pared by 0 bases and J by 2 bases, with 16 bases between. CDR3 in amino acids: CASSLGVSSRITDTQYF. The CDR3 coding sequence is TGCGCCAGCAGCTTGGGGGTTTCCTCTCGGATCACAGATACGCAGTATTTT.

This clonotype was counted between two and nine times. CDR3 loop: CASSLFGYGYTF. The CDR3 nucleotides are TGTGCCAGCAGTCTTTTTGGCTATGGCTACACCTTC. J is TRBJ1-2 and V is TRBV6-5; D is undetermined. The germline CDR1 and CDR2 sequences are MNHEY and SVGAGI. This CDR3 comprises 12 residues. Trimming took off 5 bases at V and 4 bases at J, with 8 bases between the two ends.

The chain recombines TRBV7-2 with TRBJ2-1, with 12 bases lining up with TRBD2. This CDR3 spans 15 amino acids. Germline lookup yields CDR1 SGHTA and CDR2 FQGNSA. After removal of 1 base from V and 15 bases from J, the junction contained 10 bases not matched to a gene. The CDR3 DNA is TGTGCCAGCAGCTTAGAGTACCCTAGCGGGAGGGGGTGGTTCTTC. Residues: CASSLEYPSGRGWFF.

This rearrangement joins TRBV24-1 to TRBJ2-3; the D gene could be TRBD1 or TRBD2 (5 bases each). Trimming shortened V by 4 bases and J by 10 bases, and 20 bases separated the two germline ends. Germline CDR1 reads KGHDR; CDR2 reads SFDVKD. The CDR3 spans 15 residues. The CDR3 sequence: CATSESGTGRVAQYF. The CDR3 nucleotides are TGTGCCACCAGTGAATCCGGGACCGGCCGGGTTGCGCAGTATTTT.

This clonotype appeared many times. The rearrangement joins TRBV12-3 or TRBV12-4 to TRBJ1-4; TRBD1 matches 9 bases. Germline trimming cut 3 bases from V and 8 bases from J; bases unmatched to any gene: 4. This CDR3 contains 14 residues. For the CDR3, the DNA is TGTGCCAGCAGTTTCGGACAGGGGCGCGAAAAACTGTTTTTT. Protein: CASSFGQGREKLFF.

This clonotype has a handful of counts. The chain has TRBV9 and TRBJ2-3, with TRBD1 matching over 7 bases. Losses at the gene ends were 0 bases for V and 5 bases for J; bases not matched to a gene: 6. Germline V gene lookup returns CDR1 SGDLS and CDR2 YYNGEE. This CDR3 comprises 15 residues. The DNA for the CDR3 is TGTGCCAGCAGCGTAGACAGGGGTCCCAGAGATACGCAGTATTTT. Protein: CASSVDRGPRDTQYF.

In its sample, this clonotype was seen many times. The CDR3 DNA reads TGTGCCAGCAGTTACTCGAGGCTAGCGGGGGGGCCGGATACGCAGTATTTT. The encoded protein is CASSYSRLAGGPDTQYF. The chain links TRBV6-6 to TRBJ2-3; 12 bases align to TRBD2. Germline-derived CDR1 and CDR2 are MNHNY and SVGAGI (reference sequence). There are 17 residues in the CDR3. V gave up 0 bases and J gave up 6 bases; unmatched junction bases: 7.

The V call is TRBV20-1, the J call TRBJ2-1, with 14 bases matching TRBD2. The CDR3 has 13 amino acids. Germline loops: CDR1 DFQATT, CDR2 SNEGSKA (reference sequence). The CDR3 loop reads CGTSGSSFDEQFF. The CDR3 coding sequence is TGCGGGACTAGCGGGAGCTCGTTCGATGAGCAGTTCTTC.

This clonotype occurred many times. The J gene is TRBJ2-6, the V gene TRBV11-2; no clear D gene. V dropped 3 bases and J dropped 0 bases, with 18 bases sitting between them. Germline V gene data show CDR1 as SGHAT and CDR2 as FQNNGV. This CDR3 has 19 amino acids. CDR3 residues: CASSLRIGNRISGANVLTF. For the CDR3, the DNA is TGTGCCAGCAGCTTGAGGATTGGGAATCGGATCTCTGGGGCCAACGTCCTGACTTTC. Full variable domain (rest looked up from reference TRBV11-2 and TRBJ2-6): EAGVAQSPRYKIIEKRQSVAFWCNPISGHATLYWYQQILGQGPKLLIQFQNNGVVDDSQLPKDRFSAERLKGVDSTLKIQPAKLEDSAVYLCASSLRIGNRISGANVLTFGAGSRLTVL.

This sequence joins TRBV6-2 or TRBV6-3 and TRBJ2-3, with no clear D. Trimming shortened V by 6 bases and J by 1 base, and 11 bases separated the two germline ends. Per germline, CDR1 MNHEY and CDR2 SVGEGT. The CDR3 runs to 14 residues. Here the CDR3 reads CASSLGSGTDTQYF. In DNA form, the CDR3 reads TGTGCCAGCAGCCTGGGGTCTGGCACAGATACGCAGTATTTT.

The sample holds many counts of this clonotype. This chain links TRBV6-1 with TRBJ1-5; no clear D gene. CDR1 is MNHNS, CDR2 SASEGT, per germline. The V and J ends lost 6 bases and 2 bases respectively, with 14 bases between them. CDR3 length equals 15 residues. CDR3 residues: CASRNAYARNQPQHF. As DNA, the CDR3 is TGTGCCAGCAGAAACGCGTACGCCCGCAATCAGCCCCAGCATTTT.

Only a few counts were recorded for this clonotype. The genes are TRBV6-2 or TRBV6-3 and TRBJ2-3; perhaps D is TRBD1 or TRBD2 (6 bases each). From germline, CDR1 is MNHEY and CDR2 SVGEGT. The CDR3 runs to 16 residues. The V and J ends lost 0 bases and 7 bases respectively, with 17 bases between them. Here the CDR3 DNA reads TGTGCCAGCAGTTACTCGAGCGCCGGGGGCGCACATACGCAGTATTTT. The encoded protein is CASSYSSAGGAHTQYF.

This clonotype was found many times. V is TRBV20-1 and J is TRBJ1-1, with 10 bases matching TRBD1. The V segment lost 1 base and the J segment 2 bases; nucleotides outside the gene matches: 4. This CDR3 has 15 residues. Germline V gene lookup returns CDR1 DFQATT and CDR2 SNEGSKA (reference sequence). The CDR3 DNA is TGCAGTGCTAGAGTGGGGGACAGGGGAAACACTGAAGCTTTCTTT. This translates into CSARVGDRGNTEAFF.

The chain couples TRBV6-6 to TRBJ1-1; D is unclear. Germline CDR1 is MNHNY and CDR2 is SVGAGI (reference sequence). The CDR3 consists of 12 residues. V gave up 4 bases and J gave up 11 bases, with 14 bases separating them. The chain's CDR3 is CASSSGVLRAFF. CDR3 DNA sequence: TGTGCCAGCAGTTCTGGGGTGTTGCGTGCTTTCTTT.